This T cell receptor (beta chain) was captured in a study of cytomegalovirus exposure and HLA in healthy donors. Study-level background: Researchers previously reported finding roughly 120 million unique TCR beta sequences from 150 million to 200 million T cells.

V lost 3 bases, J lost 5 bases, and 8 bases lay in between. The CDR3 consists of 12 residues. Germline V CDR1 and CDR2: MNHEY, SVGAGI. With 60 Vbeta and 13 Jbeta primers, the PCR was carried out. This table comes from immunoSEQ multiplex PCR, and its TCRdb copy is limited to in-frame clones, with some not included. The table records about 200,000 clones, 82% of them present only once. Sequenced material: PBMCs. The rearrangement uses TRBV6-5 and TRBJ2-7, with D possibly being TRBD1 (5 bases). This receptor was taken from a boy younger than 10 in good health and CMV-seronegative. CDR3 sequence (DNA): TGTGCCAGCAGTTATCCAGGGAACGAGCAGTACTTC. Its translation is CASSYPGNEQYF.